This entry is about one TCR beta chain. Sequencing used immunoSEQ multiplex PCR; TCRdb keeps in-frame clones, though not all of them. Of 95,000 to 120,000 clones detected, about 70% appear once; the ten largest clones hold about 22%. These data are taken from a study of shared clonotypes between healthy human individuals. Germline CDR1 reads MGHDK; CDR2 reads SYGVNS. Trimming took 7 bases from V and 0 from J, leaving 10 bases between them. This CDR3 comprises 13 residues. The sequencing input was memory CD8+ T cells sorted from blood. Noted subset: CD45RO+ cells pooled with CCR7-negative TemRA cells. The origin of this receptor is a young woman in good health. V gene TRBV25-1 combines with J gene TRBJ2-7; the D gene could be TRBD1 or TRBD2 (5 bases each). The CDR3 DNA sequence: TGTGCCAGCAACCCAGGGAGCTCCTACGAGCAGTACTTC. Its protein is CASNPGSSYEQYF.